A single sample gave rise to the 10 T cell receptor beta chains below, sequenced in a study of shared clonotypes between healthy human individuals. The naive CD8 subset, CD45RO-negative cells positively selected for CCR7, excluded terminally differentiated effector memory CD45RA+ cells. The repertoire was sequenced with immunoSEQ multiplex PCR; TCRdb's copy has only in-frame clones and lacks some. The sample contains around 1,900,000 clones, roughly 95% of which appear only once. Sequences were obtained from naive CD8+ T cells from PBMCs. All receptors come from a man younger than 35 in good health. Some clones in this sample may be carry-over from other donors' samples.

This chain joins TRBV10-3 and TRBJ2-5; TRBD1 agrees at 7 bases. Germline V gene sequence: CDR1 ENHRY, CDR2 SYGVKD. The CDR3 is 14 amino acids. Germline trimming cut 5 bases from V and 4 bases from J; bases unmatched to any gene: 7. DNA for the CDR3: TGTGCCATCAGTAGCCGGGACAGAAGAGAGACCCAGTACTTC. Translating it yields CAISSRDRRETQYF.

This chain links TRBV19 with TRBJ1-4, with a tentative D call TRBD1 (5 bases). The germline V gene has CDR1 LNHDA and CDR2 SQIVND (reference sequence). The CDR3 runs 19 residues. The V end lost 0 bases, the J end lost 8 bases, and 25 bases lay between the germline ends. CDR3 protein: CASSIDAIRDPVSGEKLFF. CDR3 DNA sequence: TGTGCCAGTAGTATAGATGCAATCAGGGACCCTGTTAGCGGAGAAAAACTGTTTTTT.

V and J are TRBV7-9 and TRBJ2-7; D possibly corresponds to TRBD2 (5 bases). The CDR3 contains 17 residues. Germline V gene sequence: CDR1 SEHNR, CDR2 FQNEAQ (reference sequence). Trimming left V 7 bases short and J 6 bases short, with 28 bases between. CDR3 protein: CASKPPPIGVTGAEQYF. The CDR3 DNA sequence: TGTGCCAGCAAGCCCCCGCCGATCGGGGTCACTGGAGCCGAGCAGTACTTC.

This clone was recorded only once. V and J are TRBV7-9 and TRBJ2-5; either TRBD1 or TRBD2 may fit D (5 bases each). V dropped 5 bases and J dropped 0 bases, with 13 bases sitting between them. CDR3 length: 15 residues. The germline V gene encodes CDR1 SEHNR and CDR2 FQNEAQ (reference sequence). Here the CDR3 DNA reads TGTGCCAGCAGCCCGAGGGGACGGAACCAAGAGACCCAGTACTTC. Translation: CASSPRGRNQETQYF.

This sequence joins TRBV4-3 and TRBJ2-5, with 15 bases fitting TRBD2. Losses at the gene ends were 3 bases for V and 5 bases for J; bases not matched to a gene: 4. CDR1 LGHNA and CDR2 YSLEER come from the germline V gene. This CDR3 comprises 16 residues. The CDR3 sequence: CASSQGGLAGGETQYF. The CDR3 nucleotides read TGCGCCAGCAGCCAGGGGGGACTAGCGGGAGGTGAGACCCAGTACTTC.

The V call is TRBV7-9, the J call TRBJ2-2; 11 nucleotides align to TRBD1. Trimming cost V 4 bases and J 1 base; bases outside gene matches: 5. The germline gives CDR1 SEHNR, CDR2 FQNEAQ (reference sequence). CDR3 size: 17 residues. DNA for the CDR3: TGTGCCAGCAGCTCCTGGGACAGGGGGATGAACACCGGGGAGCTGTTTTTT. It codes for CASSSWDRGMNTGELFF.

The chain employs TRBV5-1 and TRBJ2-3; D tentatively reads TRBD1 or TRBD2 (6 bases each). CDR1 is SGHRS, CDR2 YFSETQ, per germline. The CDR3 contains 16 residues. Trimming took 4 bases from V and 2 from J, leaving 17 bases between them. CDR3 region: CASSPGGGSITDTQYF. Written as DNA, the CDR3 is TGCGCCAGCAGCCCCGGAGGGGGGTCAATCACAGATACGCAGTATTTT.

A single count supports this clone. As DNA, the CDR3 is TGTGCCAGCAGCTTAGCGGAGGAAGGGAGGAACACTGAAGCTTTCTTT. Protein product: CASSLAEEGRNTEAFF. This chain links TRBV7-6 with TRBJ1-1; D unresolved. V was cut by 0 bases and J by 1 base, with 12 bases left in between. Germline V lookup: CDR1 SGHVS, CDR2 FNYEAQ. This CDR3 is 16 amino acids long.

The chain combines TRBV27 with TRBJ2-1; D gene unclear. Germline V gene data show CDR1 as MNHEY and CDR2 as SMNVEV (reference sequence). The CDR3 extends over 13 amino acids. V was clipped by 10 bases and J by 4 bases, with 14 bases between them. Here the CDR3 DNA reads TGTGCCACACTGGACGGCTTTTACAATGAGCAGTTCTTC. It translates to CATLDGFYNEQFF.

The chain recombines TRBV6-1 with TRBJ2-7, with D unresolved. V was cut by 6 bases and J by 4 bases, with 19 bases left in between. Germline V gene sequence: CDR1 MNHNS, CDR2 SASEGT. This CDR3 is 15 amino acids long. CDR3 sequence (DNA): TGTGCCAGCAGGCCCCGGCCTTCGGAACGATACGAGCAGTACTTC. Residues: CASRPRPSERYEQYF.